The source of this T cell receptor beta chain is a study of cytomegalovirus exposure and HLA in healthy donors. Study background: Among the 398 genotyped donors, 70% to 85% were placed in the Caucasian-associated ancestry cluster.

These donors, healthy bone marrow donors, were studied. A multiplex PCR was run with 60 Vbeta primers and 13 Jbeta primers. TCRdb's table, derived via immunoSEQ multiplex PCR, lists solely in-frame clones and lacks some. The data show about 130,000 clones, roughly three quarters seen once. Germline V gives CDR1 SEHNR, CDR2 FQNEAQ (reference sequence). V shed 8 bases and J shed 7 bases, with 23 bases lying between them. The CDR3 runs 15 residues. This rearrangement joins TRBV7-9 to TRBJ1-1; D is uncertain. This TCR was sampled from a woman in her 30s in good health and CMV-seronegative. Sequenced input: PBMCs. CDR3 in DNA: TGTGCCAGCTCCTGGGAGGCGGTTAAAGGGTTTGAAGCTTTCTTT. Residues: CASSWEAVKGFEAFF.